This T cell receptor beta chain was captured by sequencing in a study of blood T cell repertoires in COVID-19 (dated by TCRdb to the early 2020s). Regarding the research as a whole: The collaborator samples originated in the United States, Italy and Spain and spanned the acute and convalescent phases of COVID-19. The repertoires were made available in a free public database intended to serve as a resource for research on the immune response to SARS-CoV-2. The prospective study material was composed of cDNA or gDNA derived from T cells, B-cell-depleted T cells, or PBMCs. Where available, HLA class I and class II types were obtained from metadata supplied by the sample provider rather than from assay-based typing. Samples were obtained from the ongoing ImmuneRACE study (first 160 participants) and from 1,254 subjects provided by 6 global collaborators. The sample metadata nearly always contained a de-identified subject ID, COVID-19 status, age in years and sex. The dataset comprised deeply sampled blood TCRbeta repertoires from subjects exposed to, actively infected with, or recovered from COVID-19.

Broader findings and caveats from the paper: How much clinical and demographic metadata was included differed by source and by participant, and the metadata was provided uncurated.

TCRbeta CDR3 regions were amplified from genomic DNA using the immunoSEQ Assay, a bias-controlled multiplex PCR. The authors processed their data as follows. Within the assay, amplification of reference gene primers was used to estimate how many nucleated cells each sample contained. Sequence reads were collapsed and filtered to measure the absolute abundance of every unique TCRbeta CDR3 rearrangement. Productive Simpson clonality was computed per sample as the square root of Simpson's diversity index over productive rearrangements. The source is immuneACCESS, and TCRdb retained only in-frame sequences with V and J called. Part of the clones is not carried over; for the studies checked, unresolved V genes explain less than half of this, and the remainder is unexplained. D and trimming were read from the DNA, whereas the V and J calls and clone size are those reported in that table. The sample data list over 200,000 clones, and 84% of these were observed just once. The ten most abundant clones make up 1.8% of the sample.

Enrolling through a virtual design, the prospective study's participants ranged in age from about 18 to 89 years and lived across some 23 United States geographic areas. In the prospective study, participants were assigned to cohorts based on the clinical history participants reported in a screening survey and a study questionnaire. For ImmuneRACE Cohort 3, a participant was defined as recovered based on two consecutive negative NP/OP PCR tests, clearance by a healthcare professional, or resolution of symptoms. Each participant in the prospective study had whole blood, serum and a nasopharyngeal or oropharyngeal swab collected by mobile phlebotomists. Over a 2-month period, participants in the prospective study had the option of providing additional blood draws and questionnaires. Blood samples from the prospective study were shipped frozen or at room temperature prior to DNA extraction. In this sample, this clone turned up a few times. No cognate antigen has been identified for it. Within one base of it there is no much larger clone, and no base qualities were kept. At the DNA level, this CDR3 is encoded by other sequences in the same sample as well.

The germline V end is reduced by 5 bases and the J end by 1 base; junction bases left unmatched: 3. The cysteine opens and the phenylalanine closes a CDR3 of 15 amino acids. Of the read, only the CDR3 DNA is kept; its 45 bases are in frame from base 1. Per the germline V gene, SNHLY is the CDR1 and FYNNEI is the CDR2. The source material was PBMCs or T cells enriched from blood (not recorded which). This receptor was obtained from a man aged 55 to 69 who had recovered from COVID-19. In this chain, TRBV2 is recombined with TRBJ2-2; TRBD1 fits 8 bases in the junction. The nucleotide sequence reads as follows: TGTGCCAGCAGTCGGGACAGGCTGAACACCGGGGAGCTGTTTTTT. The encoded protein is CASSRDRLNTGELFF. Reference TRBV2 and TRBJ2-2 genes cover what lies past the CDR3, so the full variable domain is EPEVTQTPSHQVTQMGQEVILRCVPISNHLYFYWYRQILGQKVEFLVSFYNNEISEKSEIFDDQFSVERPDGSNFTLKIRSTKLEDSAMYFCASSRDRLNTGELFFGEGSRLTVL.